Sequencing of this T cell receptor beta chain was carried out in a study of OX40 agonist ivuxolimab in advanced cancers. Background on the whole study: The costimulatory receptor OX40 (CD134) was targeted by ivuxolimab, a fully human IgG2 agonistic monoclonal antibody. Of the roughly 52 dose-escalation patients, hepatocellular carcinoma was present in approximately 20, melanoma in approximately 15, renal cell carcinoma in 9 and head and neck cancer in 9. Intravenous ivuxolimab was administered to patients every 2 weeks at six dose levels: 0.01, 0.1, 0.3, 1.5, 3 and 10 mg/kg. Partial responses were achieved by three dose-escalation patients, of whom one had hepatocellular carcinoma and two had cutaneous melanoma. The paper reports the monotherapy dose-escalation portion (N of about 54 patients) of the phase I ivuxolimab trial. The purpose of peripheral TCRbeta sequencing was to test whether ivuxolimab changed TCR sequence diversity and led to clonal T-cell expansion. The dose-escalation cohort was about 86% male with a mean age of around 64 years, ranging from roughly 23 to 90. Patients were allowed to have had prior anti-PD-1, anti-PD-L1 or anti-CTLA-4 therapy, and 40% of the dose-escalation patients had been treated with checkpoint inhibitors. Study-level results and caveats: The antigen specificity of the clonally expanded peripheral T cells was not determined. At doses from 0.1 to 3.0 mg/kg, clonal expansion was seen in both CD4+ and CD8+ blood T cells between baseline and week 6. After ivuxolimab, expanded clones were on average more numerous among CD8+ T cells than among CD4+ T cells. In the 0.1-3.0 mg/kg groups, partial responders were among the patients with the lowest normalized peripheral clonal expansion, particularly in CD8+ T cells. Low levels of normalized T-cell clonal expansion were also seen in some nonresponding patients.

Concerning this clone: Its recognized antigen is unknown. Base qualities are not recorded, but no much larger clone differs from it by a single base.

The trial excluded patients who had a history of autoimmune disease or who were on systemic immunosuppression. Peripheral blood for TCR sequencing was collected from all dose cohorts at baseline, on cycle 4 day 1, and on cycle 7 day 1. The samples were drawn from a first-in-human, open-label, multicenter phase I dose-escalation trial of ivuxolimab. Adults with locally advanced or metastatic head and neck squamous cell, hepatocellular, melanoma or renal cell carcinoma were enrolled in the trial. Before TCR sequencing, CD4+ T cells and CD8+ T cells from peripheral blood were sorted into separate populations. Genomic DNA was extracted from sorted cells for sequencing of the TCRbeta CDR3 region. TCRbeta CDR3 regions were sequenced using the immunoSEQ Assay. TCRdb took this table from immuneACCESS and kept in-frame rearrangements with V and J called. Such tables lack part of the clones; where checked against another copy, unresolved V genes explain under half of the gap, and the rest is unexplained. The sample contains under 110,000 clones, 90% of them found a single time. The ten largest clonotypes hold around 0.48% of the sample.

Including the terminal cysteine and phenylalanine, the CDR3 comprises 13 residues. The read is trimmed to its CDR3 DNA, 39 bases read in frame from base 1. CDR1 KGHSH and CDR2 LQKENI were looked up in the germline V gene. The trim is 2 bases for V and 4 bases for J, with a gap of 8 bases between the germline ends. Recombination linked TRBV18 to TRBJ1-2; too little of a D gene remains to name it. The receptor's source is an adult with an advanced solid tumor such as melanoma, head and neck, liver or kidney cancer. Specimen: CD4+ or CD8+ T cells sorted from blood, collected in a trial of the OX40 agonist ivuxolimab. CDR3 sequence: CASSPGEGYGYTF. DNA sequence: TGTGCCAGCTCACCAGGGGAGGGCTATGGCTACACCTTC.